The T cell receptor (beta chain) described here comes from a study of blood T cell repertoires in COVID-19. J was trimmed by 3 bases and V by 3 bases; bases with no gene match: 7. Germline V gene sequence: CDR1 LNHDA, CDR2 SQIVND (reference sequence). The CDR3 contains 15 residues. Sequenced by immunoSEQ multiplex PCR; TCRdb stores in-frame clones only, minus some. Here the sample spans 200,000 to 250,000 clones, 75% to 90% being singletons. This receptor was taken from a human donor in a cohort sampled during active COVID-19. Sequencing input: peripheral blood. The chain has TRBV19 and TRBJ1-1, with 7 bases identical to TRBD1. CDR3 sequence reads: CASSIQGGSYTEAFF. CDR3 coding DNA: TGTGCCAGTAGTATTCAGGGGGGCTCCTACACTGAAGCTTTCTTT.